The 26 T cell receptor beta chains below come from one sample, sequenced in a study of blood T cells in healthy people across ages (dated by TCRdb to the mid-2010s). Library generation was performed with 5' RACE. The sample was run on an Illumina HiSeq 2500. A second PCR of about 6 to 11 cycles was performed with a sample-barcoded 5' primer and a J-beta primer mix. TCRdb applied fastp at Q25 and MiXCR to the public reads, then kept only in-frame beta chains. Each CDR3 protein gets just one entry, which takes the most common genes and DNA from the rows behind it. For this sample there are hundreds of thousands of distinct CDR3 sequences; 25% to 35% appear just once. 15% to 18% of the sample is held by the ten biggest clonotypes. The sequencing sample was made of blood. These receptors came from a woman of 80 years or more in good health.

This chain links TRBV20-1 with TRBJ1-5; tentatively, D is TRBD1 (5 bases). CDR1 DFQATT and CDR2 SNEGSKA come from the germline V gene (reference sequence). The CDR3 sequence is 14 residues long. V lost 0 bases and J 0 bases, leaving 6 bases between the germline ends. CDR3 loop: CSARETDSNQPQHF. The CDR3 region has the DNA TGCAGTGCTAGAGAGACAGATAGCAATCAGCCCCAGCATTTT.

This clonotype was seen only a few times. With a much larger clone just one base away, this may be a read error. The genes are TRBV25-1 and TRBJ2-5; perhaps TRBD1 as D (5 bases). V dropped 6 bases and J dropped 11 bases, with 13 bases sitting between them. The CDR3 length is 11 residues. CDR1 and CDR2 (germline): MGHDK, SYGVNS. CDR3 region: CASSRVDEQYF. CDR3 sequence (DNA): TGTGCCAGCAGCAGGGTTGATGAGCAGTACTTC.

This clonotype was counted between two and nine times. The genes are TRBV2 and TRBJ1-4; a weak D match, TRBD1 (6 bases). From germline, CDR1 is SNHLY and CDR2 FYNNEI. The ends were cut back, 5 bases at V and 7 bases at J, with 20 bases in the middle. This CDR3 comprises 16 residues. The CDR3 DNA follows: TGTGCCAGCAGTATCGGGACACCCGGAGTGGGTGAAAAACTGTTTTTT. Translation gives CASSIGTPGVGEKLFF.

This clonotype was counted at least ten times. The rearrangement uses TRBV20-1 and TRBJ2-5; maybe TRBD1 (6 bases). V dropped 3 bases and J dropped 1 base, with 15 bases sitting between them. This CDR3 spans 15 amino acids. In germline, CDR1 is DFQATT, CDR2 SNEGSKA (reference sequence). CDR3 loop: CSARGAGKTQETQYF. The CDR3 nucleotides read TGCAGTGCTAGGGGGGCAGGCAAGACCCAAGAGACCCAGTACTTC.

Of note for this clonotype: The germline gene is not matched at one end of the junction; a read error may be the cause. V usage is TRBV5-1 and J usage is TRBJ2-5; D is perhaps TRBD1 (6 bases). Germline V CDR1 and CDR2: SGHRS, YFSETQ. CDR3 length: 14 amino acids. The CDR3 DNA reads TGCGCCAGCAGCTTGGGGGGGCCCCAAAAGACCCAGTACTTC. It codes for CASSLGGPQKTQYF.

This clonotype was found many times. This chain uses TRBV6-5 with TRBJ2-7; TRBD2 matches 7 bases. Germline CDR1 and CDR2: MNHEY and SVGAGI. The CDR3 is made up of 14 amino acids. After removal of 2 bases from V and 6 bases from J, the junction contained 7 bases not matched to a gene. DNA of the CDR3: TGTGCCAGCAGTTACGATTCCGGGAGGCCCGAGCAGTACTTC. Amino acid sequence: CASSYDSGRPEQYF.

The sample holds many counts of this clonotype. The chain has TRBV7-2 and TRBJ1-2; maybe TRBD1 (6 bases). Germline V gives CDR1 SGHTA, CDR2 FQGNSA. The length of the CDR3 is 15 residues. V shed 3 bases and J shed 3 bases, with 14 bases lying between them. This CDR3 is CASSLARGSDYGYTF. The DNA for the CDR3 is TGTGCCAGCAGCTTGGCCAGGGGATCGGACTATGGCTACACCTTC.

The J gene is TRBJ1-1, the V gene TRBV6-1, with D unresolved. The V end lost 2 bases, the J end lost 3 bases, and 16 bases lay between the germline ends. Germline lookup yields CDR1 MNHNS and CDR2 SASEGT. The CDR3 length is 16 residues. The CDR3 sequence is CASSEREGSMDTEAFF. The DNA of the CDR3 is TGTGCCAGCAGTGAACGAGAAGGGTCCATGGACACTGAAGCTTTCTTT.

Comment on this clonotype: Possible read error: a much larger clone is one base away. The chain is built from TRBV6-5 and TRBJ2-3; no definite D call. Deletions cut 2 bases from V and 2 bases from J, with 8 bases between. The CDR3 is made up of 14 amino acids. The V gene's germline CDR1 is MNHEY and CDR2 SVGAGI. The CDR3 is CASSYGVLTDTQYF. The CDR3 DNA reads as TGTGCCAGCAGTTACGGGGTCCTCACAGATACGCAGTATTTT.

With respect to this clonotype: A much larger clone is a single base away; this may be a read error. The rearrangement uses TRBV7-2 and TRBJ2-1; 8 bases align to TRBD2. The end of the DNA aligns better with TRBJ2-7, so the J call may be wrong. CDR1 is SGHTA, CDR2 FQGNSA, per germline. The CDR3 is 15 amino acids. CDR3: CASSSTGGTYNEQYF. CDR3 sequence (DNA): TGTGCCAGCAGCTCGACGGGAGGGACCTACAATGAGCAGTACTTC.

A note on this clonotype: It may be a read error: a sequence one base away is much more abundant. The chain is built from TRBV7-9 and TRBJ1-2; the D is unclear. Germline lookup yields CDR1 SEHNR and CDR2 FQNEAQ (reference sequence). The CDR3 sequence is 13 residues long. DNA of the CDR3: TGTTCCAGCAGCTTAGGAGTGACCTATGGCTACACCTTC. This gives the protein CSSSLGVTYGYTF.

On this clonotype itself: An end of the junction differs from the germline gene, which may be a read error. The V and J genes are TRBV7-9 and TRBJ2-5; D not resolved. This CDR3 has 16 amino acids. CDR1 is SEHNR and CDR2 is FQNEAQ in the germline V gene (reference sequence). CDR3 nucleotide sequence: TGTGCCGGCAGCTTGGCGCCCGGTTCTCTCCAAGAGACCCAGTACTTC. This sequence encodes CAGSLAPGSLQETQYF.

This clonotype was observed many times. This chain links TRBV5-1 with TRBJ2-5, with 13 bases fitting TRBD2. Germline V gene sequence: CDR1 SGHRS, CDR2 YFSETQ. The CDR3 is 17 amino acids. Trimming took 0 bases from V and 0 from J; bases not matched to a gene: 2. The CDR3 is CASSLVLAGGYQETQYF. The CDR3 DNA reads TGCGCCAGCAGCTTGGTACTAGCGGGGGGGTACCAAGAGACCCAGTACTTC.

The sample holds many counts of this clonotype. This CDR3 is CASRPSGQETQYF. CDR3 DNA sequence: TGTGCCAGCAGACCCAGCGGCCAAGAGACCCAGTACTTC. The rearrangement uses TRBV6-2 or TRBV6-3 and TRBJ2-5, with a tentative D call TRBD2 (5 bases). This CDR3 has 13 amino acids. Germline CDR1 reads MNHEY; CDR2 reads SVGEGT. Trimming removed 6 bases from V and 1 base from J, with 9 bases in between.

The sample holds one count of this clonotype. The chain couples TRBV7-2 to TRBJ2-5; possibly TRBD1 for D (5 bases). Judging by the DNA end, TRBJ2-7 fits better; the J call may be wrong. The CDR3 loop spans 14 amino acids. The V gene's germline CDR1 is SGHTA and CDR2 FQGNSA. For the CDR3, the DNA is TGTGCCAGCAGCTTAGCCCGGACACTCTACGAGCAGTACTTC. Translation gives CASSLARTLYEQYF.

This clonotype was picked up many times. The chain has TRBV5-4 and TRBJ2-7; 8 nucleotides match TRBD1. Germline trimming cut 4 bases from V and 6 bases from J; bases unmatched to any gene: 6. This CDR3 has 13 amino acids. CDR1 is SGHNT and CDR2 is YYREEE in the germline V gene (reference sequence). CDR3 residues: CASSNYRGSEQYF. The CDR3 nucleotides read TGTGCCAGCAGCAACTACAGGGGGAGCGAGCAGTACTTC.

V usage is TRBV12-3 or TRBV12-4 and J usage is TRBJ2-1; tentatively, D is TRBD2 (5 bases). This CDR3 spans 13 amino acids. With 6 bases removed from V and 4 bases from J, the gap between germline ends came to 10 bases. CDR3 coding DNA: TGTGCCAGCAGGAAGAGCGGTTACAATGAGCAGTTCTTC. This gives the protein CASRKSGYNEQFF.

The CDR3 region is CASSLLYSTQYF. CDR3 DNA: TGCGCCAGCAGCTTGCTGTACAGTACGCAGTATTTT. The V and J genes are TRBV5-1 and TRBJ2-3; D ambiguous. From germline, CDR1 is SGHRS and CDR2 YFSETQ. Trimming removed 1 base at V and 8 bases at J, with 8 bases between. CDR3 length: 12 residues.

The CDR3 reads CSARSPGTYGYTF. In nucleotides, the CDR3 is TGCAGTGCTAGATCGCCGGGAACCTATGGCTACACCTTC. The chain employs TRBV20-1 and TRBJ1-2; no reliable D call. Germline CDR1 reads DFQATT; CDR2 reads SNEGSKA (reference sequence). This CDR3 is built from 13 residues. V lost 2 bases to trimming and J lost 4 bases, with 11 bases between them.

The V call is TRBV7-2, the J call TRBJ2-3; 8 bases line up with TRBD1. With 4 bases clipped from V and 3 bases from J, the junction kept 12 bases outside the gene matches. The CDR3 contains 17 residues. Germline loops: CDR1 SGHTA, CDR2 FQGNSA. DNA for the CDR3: TGTGCCAGCAGCTCCTGGACAGGGCGTGGGAAGACAGATACGCAGTATTTT. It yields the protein CASSSWTGRGKTDTQYF.

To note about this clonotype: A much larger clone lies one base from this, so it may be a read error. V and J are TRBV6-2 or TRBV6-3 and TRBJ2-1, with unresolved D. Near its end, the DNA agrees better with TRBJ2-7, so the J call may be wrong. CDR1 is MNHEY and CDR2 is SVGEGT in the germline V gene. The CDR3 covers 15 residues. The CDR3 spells CASSYSLNVGNEQYF. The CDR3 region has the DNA TGTGCCAGCAGTTACTCCCTGAACGTGGGCAATGAGCAGTACTTC.

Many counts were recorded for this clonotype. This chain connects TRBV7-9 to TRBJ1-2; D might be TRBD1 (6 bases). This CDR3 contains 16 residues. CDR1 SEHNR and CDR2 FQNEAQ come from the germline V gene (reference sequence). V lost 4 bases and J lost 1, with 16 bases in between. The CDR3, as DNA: TGTGCCAGCAGCTATGCGGCAGGGGCTTTTAACTATGGCTACACCTTC. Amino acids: CASSYAAGAFNYGYTF.

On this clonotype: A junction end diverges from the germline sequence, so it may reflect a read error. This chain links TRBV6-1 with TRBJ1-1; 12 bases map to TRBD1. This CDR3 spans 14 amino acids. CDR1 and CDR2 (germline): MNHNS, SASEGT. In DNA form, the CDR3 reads TGTGCCAGCAAATCCGGGACAGGGGGCACTGAGGCTTTCTTT. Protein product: CASKSGTGGTEAFF.

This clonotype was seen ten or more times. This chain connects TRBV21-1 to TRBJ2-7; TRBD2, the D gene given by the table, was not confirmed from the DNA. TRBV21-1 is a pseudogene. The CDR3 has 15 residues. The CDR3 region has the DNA TGTGCCAGCAACCCGACCCAGACGGAGGCCTACGAGCAGTACTTC. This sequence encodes CASNPTQTEAYEQYF.

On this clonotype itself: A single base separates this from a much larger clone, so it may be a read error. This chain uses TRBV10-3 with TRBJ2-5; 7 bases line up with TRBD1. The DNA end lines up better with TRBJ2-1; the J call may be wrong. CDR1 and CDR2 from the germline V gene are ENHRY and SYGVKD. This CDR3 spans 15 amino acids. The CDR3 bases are TGTGCCATCAGCTCCGACAGGGAATCTCAAGAGACCCAGTTCTTC. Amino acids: CAISSDRESQETQFF.

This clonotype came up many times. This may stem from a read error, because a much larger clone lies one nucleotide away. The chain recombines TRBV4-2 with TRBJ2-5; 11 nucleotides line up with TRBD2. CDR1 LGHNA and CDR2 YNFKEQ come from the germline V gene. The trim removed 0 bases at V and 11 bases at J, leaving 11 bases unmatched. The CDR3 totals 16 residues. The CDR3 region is CASSQDLAGGYNEQYF. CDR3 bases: TGTGCCAGCAGCCAAGATCTAGCGGGGGGTTACAATGAGCAGTACTTC.